This T cell receptor beta chain originates from a study of blood T cell repertoires in COVID-19. J gave up 4 bases and V 3 bases, and 6 bases lay outside the gene matches. The CDR3 contains 15 residues. Germline lookup yields CDR1 MNHNS and CDR2 SASEGT. Study processing details: Quantification of nucleated cells was approximated via reference gene primer amplification. Clones were sequenced by immunoSEQ multiplex PCR, and TCRdb holds only the in-frame ones, with some missing. The DNA gave D and trimming, while V, J and clone size come from that table. The profile shows 300,000 to 400,000 clones, 85% of them singletons.

V usage is TRBV6-1 and J usage is TRBJ1-1, with 9 bases fitting TRBD1. Sequenced sample: PBMCs or T cells enriched from blood (not recorded which). The TCR sequence derives from a woman aged 30 to 39 who had been exposed to COVID-19. CDR3 residues: CASSDPGTGFTEAFF. In DNA, the CDR3 is TGTGCCAGCAGTGATCCCGGGACAGGGTTCACTGAAGCTTTCTTT.